These 19 T cell receptor beta chains were all obtained from the same sample, sequenced in a study of cytotoxic CD8 clonotypes in ibrutinib-treated CLL. Repertoires were generated with immunoSEQ multiplex PCR, while TCRdb's copy carries only in-frame clones and drops some. In the table there are hundreds of thousands of clones, 80% of which are singletons. The sample here was PBMCs, taken before ibrutinib treatment. Receptors were obtained from a human donor with chronic lymphocytic leukemia.

V is TRBV6-5 and J is TRBJ2-7; 8 nucleotides align to TRBD2. The CDR3 is made up of 14 amino acids. From germline, CDR1 is MNHEY and CDR2 SVGAGI. The ends lost 6 bases at V and 3 bases at J; junction bases unmatched: 7. CDR3 protein: CASSPSGRGYEQYF. The CDR3 DNA is TGTGCCAGCAGCCCCAGCGGGAGAGGCTACGAGCAGTACTTC.

The chain uses TRBV7-2 and TRBJ2-7, with D perhaps matching TRBD1 or TRBD2 (5 bases each). Trimming stripped 5 bases from V and 5 bases from J, with 13 bases between. This CDR3 has 13 amino acids. CDR1 and CDR2 (germline): SGHTA, FQGNSA. The CDR3 DNA reads as TGTGCCAGCAGCCCACAGTGGGGGAACGAGCAGTACTTC. This codes for CASSPQWGNEQYF.

The chain is built from TRBV28 and TRBJ1-4; D is uncertain. V was shortened by 2 bases and J by 8 bases, with 12 bases between the two germline ends. Per germline, CDR1 MDHEN and CDR2 SYDVKM. The CDR3 covers 14 residues. The CDR3 DNA sequence: TGTGCCAGCAGTTTAGGCGGACTCCGGGAAAAACTGTTTTTT. This translates into CASSLGGLREKLFF.

The genes are TRBV29-1 and TRBJ1-1, with 7 bases lining up with TRBD1. The CDR3 runs 12 residues. J lost 5 bases, V lost 6 bases, and 6 bases had no gene match. Germline V lookup: CDR1 SQVTM, CDR2 ANQGSEA. DNA for the CDR3: TGCAGCGTCCAGGGGGGTGGGACTGAAGCTTTCTTT. Its translation: CSVQGGGTEAFF.

The genes are TRBV27 and TRBJ2-7, with a tentative D call TRBD2 (6 bases). The V end lost 4 bases, the J end lost 3 bases, and 13 bases lay between the germline ends. CDR3 length: 14 residues. Germline V CDR1 and CDR2: MNHEY, SMNVEV (reference sequence). The CDR3 DNA is TGTGCCAGCAGTTCCGCGGGACCTAACTACGAGCAGTACTTC. Its translation is CASSSAGPNYEQYF.

This chain uses TRBV27 with TRBJ2-7; D is uncertain. From germline, CDR1 is MNHEY and CDR2 SMNVEV (reference sequence). Between the trimmed V and J ends, which lost 4 bases and 2 bases, there was a span of 15 bases. The CDR3 runs 15 residues. The CDR3 DNA follows: TGTGCCAGCAGTTCCCGGGTGGCCCTAGCCTACGAGCAGTACTTC. This sequence encodes CASSSRVALAYEQYF.

The chain joins TRBV30 to TRBJ2-5; D remains ambiguous. The germline gives CDR1 GTSNPN, CDR2 SVGIG (reference sequence). Trimming took 1 base from V and 0 from J, leaving 3 bases between them. The CDR3 runs to 12 residues. CDR3 sequence: CAWSDHQETQYF. CDR3 DNA: TGTGCCTGGAGTGATCACCAAGAGACCCAGTACTTC.

This chain uses TRBV6-6 with TRBJ1-2, with D hard to call. Germline CDR1 MNHNY, CDR2 SVGAGI (reference sequence). The CDR3 loop spans 13 amino acids. The V end lost 6 bases, the J end lost 4 bases, and 12 bases lay between the germline ends. For the CDR3, the DNA is TGTGCCAGCAGACCAATTGACGGCTATGGCTACACCTTC. It encodes CASRPIDGYGYTF.

CDR3 nucleotides: TGTGCCAGCGGACCCCCCCGGGGACGAGGGGGGCAAGAGACCCAGTACTTC. Its translation: CASGPPRGRGGQETQYF. This chain connects TRBV25-1 to TRBJ2-5; D possibly matches TRBD1 or TRBD2 (6 bases each). CDR3 length equals 17 residues. Germline V gene data show CDR1 as MGHDK and CDR2 as SYGVNS. Trimming removed 8 bases at V and 2 bases at J, with 24 bases between.

J is TRBJ2-2 and V is TRBV29-1, with D possibly TRBD2 on 6 matching bases. There are 14 residues in the CDR3. Trimming removed 5 bases from V and 7 bases from J, with 17 bases in between. Germline V CDR1 and CDR2: SQVTM, ANQGSEA. CDR3 nucleotide sequence: TGCAGCGTTACCAGACTAGTCGGGGACGGGGAGCTGTTTTTT. Translated: CSVTRLVGDGELFF.

The genes are TRBV9 and TRBJ1-5; 12 bases line up with TRBD1. From germline, CDR1 is SGDLS and CDR2 YYNGEE. The CDR3 is 16 amino acids. Unmatched junction bases numbered 7, after V lost 3 bases and J lost 6 bases. Written as DNA, the CDR3 is TGTGCCAGCAGCGCCGGGACAGGGGGCGATACTCAGCCCCAGCATTTT. Its translation: CASSAGTGGDTQPQHF.

This clone turned up a few times. The chain links TRBV4-2 to TRBJ1-1; D not resolved. Trimming removed 4 bases from V and 5 bases from J, with 17 bases in between. Germline CDR1 LGHNA, CDR2 YNFKEQ. CDR3 size: 15 residues. In nucleotides, the CDR3 is TGTGCCAGCAGCCCCCACTCGACGGCGAGGACTGAAGCTTTCTTT. Translated: CASSPHSTARTEAFF.

V usage is TRBV30 and J usage is TRBJ2-3; TRBD1 matches at 9 bases. This CDR3 spans 15 amino acids. From germline, CDR1 is GTSNPN and CDR2 SVGIG (reference sequence). Trimming at V came to 2 bases and at J to 4 bases, leaving 7 bases not matched to a gene. The CDR3 coding sequence is TGTGCCTGGAGTAGAACAGGGGGCTGCGCAGATACGCAGTATTTT. This encodes CAWSRTGGCADTQYF.

The CDR3 loop reads CASSSNVNYEQYF. Written as DNA, the CDR3 is TGTGCCAGCAGTTCAAACGTGAACTACGAGCAGTACTTC. The chain combines TRBV6-5 with TRBJ2-7; D unclear. Germline V gene lookup returns CDR1 MNHEY and CDR2 SVGAGI. This CDR3 contains 13 residues. V was clipped by 4 bases and J by 3 bases, with 10 bases between them.

The CDR3 is CASRPDSGPYEQYF. Written as DNA, the CDR3 is TGTGCCAGCAGACCAGACAGTGGGCCCTACGAGCAGTACTTC. This chain joins TRBV7-9 and TRBJ2-7; possibly TRBD1 for D (5 bases). CDR1 is SEHNR and CDR2 is FQNEAQ in the germline V gene (reference sequence). CDR3 size: 14 residues. Trimming took off 6 bases at V and 2 bases at J, with 14 bases between the two ends.

This chain connects TRBV11-3 to TRBJ2-2; the match to TRBD1 covers 7 bases. The J segment lost 3 bases and the V segment lost 5 bases, leaving 15 bases of the junction unmatched. The CDR3 sequence is 18 residues long. Germline V gene sequence: CDR1 SGHNT, CDR2 YENEEA. The CDR3 here is CASSPRGTGTDYTGELFF. CDR3 nucleotides: TGTGCCAGCAGCCCCCGGGGTACGGGGACAGACTACACCGGGGAGCTGTTTTTT.

The gene calls are TRBV5-1 and TRBJ2-7, with unresolved D. Germline CDR1 reads SGHRS; CDR2 reads YFSETQ. V was cut by 4 bases and J by 4 bases, with 12 bases left in between. This CDR3 is 13 amino acids long. The CDR3 reads CASSLRQGYEQYF. For the CDR3, the DNA is TGCGCCAGCAGCCTCAGGCAAGGGTACGAGCAGTACTTC.

The rearrangement uses TRBV25-1 and TRBJ1-2; no clear D gene. In germline, CDR1 is MGHDK, CDR2 SYGVNS. This CDR3 has 12 amino acids. Trimming left V 4 bases short and J 2 bases short, with 5 bases between. The CDR3 coding sequence is TGTGCCAGCAGTGTGGGGAACTATGGCTACACCTTC. Translation: CASSVGNYGYTF.

This chain links TRBV14 with TRBJ2-3; D possibly corresponds to TRBD2 (5 bases). Germline CDR1 is SGHDN and CDR2 is FVKESK. V lost 1 base and J 6 bases, leaving 8 bases between the germline ends. This CDR3 comprises 13 residues. CDR3 nucleotide sequence: TGTGCCAGCAGCCAAGTGGGCGGGGATACGCAGTATTTT. Protein: CASSQVGGDTQYF.